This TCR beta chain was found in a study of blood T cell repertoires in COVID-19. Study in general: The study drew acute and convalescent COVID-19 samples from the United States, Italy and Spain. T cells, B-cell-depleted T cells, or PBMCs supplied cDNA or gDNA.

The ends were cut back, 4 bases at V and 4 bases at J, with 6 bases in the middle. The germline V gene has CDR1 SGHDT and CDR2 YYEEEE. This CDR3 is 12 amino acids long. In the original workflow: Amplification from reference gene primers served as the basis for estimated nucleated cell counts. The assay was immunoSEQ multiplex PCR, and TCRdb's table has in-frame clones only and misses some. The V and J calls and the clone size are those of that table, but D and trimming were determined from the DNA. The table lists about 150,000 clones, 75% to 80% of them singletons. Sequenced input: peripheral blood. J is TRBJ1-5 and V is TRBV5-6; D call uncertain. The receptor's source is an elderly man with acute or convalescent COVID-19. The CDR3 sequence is CASSLTNQPQHF. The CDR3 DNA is TGTGCCAGCAGCCTTACTAATCAGCCCCAGCATTTT.